The 14 T cell receptor beta chains in this list originate from one sample, sequenced in a study of T-cell reconstitution after alpha-beta-depleted transplantation in children (dated by TCRdb to about 2016). The meaning of the sample's treatment or condition label: allogeneic hematopoietic cell transplantation with graft depleted of TCRalphabeta T cells and CD19 B cells. Preparation of the library involved PCR. Instrument used: Illumina HiSeq 2500. Molecular barcoding was employed in the preparation of TCR libraries, with unique molecular identifiers being used to normalize TCRbeta repertoire quantification. The raw public reads went through TCRdb reprocessing: fastp at Q25, MiXCR clone calling, in-frame beta chains kept. Each entry is one CDR3 protein sequence, shown with its most common DNA and genes. Across this sample there are about 300,000 distinct CDR3 sequences, with over 9.5% seen only once. The top ten clones comprise just under 7.5% of the sample.

The specimen comprised PBMCs, sampled before TCRalphabeta/CD19-depleted stem cell transplant. These receptors originate from a boy in the first two years of life with acute myeloid leukemia, due to receive a stem cell transplant.

This clonotype was seen a handful of times. Just one base apart from a much larger clone, this may be a read error. This chain links TRBV28 with TRBJ2-1; 10 bases match TRBD2. The V segment lost 1 base and the J segment 6 bases; nucleotides outside the gene matches: 3. In germline, CDR1 is MDHEN, CDR2 SYDVKM. CDR3 length equals 15 residues. CDR3 protein: CASSLSASGSNEQFF. The CDR3 nucleotides read TGTGCCAGCAGTTTATCGGCTAGCGGGAGCAATGAGCAGTTCTTC.

The table lists this clonotype with many counts. The rearrangement links TRBV12-3 or TRBV12-4 to TRBJ2-4; D is unresolved. The V and J ends lost 6 bases and 4 bases respectively, with 10 bases between them. There are 13 residues in the CDR3. The CDR3 DNA reads TGTGCCAGCAGAGAGACGGTAAAAAACATTCAGTACTTC. It specifies CASRETVKNIQYF.

This clonotype appeared a few times. The chain carries TRBV7-2 and TRBJ2-5; 9 bases are shared with TRBD2. In germline, CDR1 is SGHTA, CDR2 FQGNSA. The J segment lost 2 bases and the V segment lost 1 base, leaving 5 bases of the junction unmatched. CDR3 length equals 16 residues. In DNA form, the CDR3 reads TGTGCCAGCAGCTTAGGACCTACTAGCGGGCAAGAGACCCAGTACTTC. Translated: CASSLGPTSGQETQYF.

Ten or more counts support this clonotype. This rearrangement joins TRBV5-1 to TRBJ2-5; D might be TRBD1 or TRBD2, each matching 5 bases. V shed 2 bases and J shed 5 bases, with 19 bases lying between them. The CDR3 sequence is 16 residues long. Germline V lookup: CDR1 SGHRS, CDR2 YFSETQ. The CDR3 DNA is TGCGCCAGCAGCTTTTTTAGGGGACCGGGGTTGGAGACCCAGTACTTC. It is translated as CASSFFRGPGLETQYF.

This clonotype turned up a few times. The chain employs TRBV5-1 and TRBJ1-5; D is unclear. This CDR3 has 17 residues. V shed 2 bases and J shed 0 bases, with 15 bases lying between them. Per the germline V gene, CDR1 is SGHRS and CDR2 is YFSETQ. CDR3 region: CASSFAPLRDSNQPQHF. The CDR3 nucleotides are TGCGCCAGCAGCTTTGCCCCCTTGAGGGATAGCAATCAGCCCCAGCATTTT.

The chain carries TRBV12-3 or TRBV12-4 and TRBJ2-2; 7 bases are a match to TRBD1. J was trimmed by 5 bases and V by 3 bases; bases with no gene match: 9. The CDR3 length is 16 residues. CDR3 sequence reads: CASSFPDRDGTGELFF. CDR3 DNA sequence: TGTGCCAGCAGTTTTCCCGACAGGGATGGAACCGGGGAGCTGTTTTTT.

This clonotype was recorded a few times. The rearrangement joins TRBV5-4 to TRBJ1-2, with D hard to call. Per germline, CDR1 SGHNT and CDR2 YYREEE (reference sequence). The CDR3 totals 12 residues. V was shortened by 4 bases and J by 8 bases, with 12 bases between the two germline ends. The CDR3 coding sequence is TGTGCCAGCAGCCCTACTTACGGGGGCTACACCTTC. It translates to CASSPTYGGYTF. Supplemented by reference TRBV5-4 and TRBJ1-2, the full variable domain reads ETGVTQSPTHLIKTRGQQVTLRCSSQSGHNTVSWYQQALGQGPQFIFQYYREEENGRGNFPPRFSGLQFPNYSSELNVNALELDDSALYLCASSPTYGGYTFGSGTRLTVV.

This clonotype was detected many times. CDR3 DNA sequence: TGTGCCATACCGGCCACCTGGGGGGAGACCCAGTACTTC. This codes for CAIPATWGETQYF. The chain links TRBV7-9 to TRBJ2-5; perhaps D is TRBD1 or TRBD2 (5 bases each). Germline V lookup: CDR1 SEHNR, CDR2 FQNEAQ (reference sequence). V was pared by 10 bases and J by 5 bases, with 17 bases between. This CDR3 is 13 amino acids long.

This clonotype has only a few counts. V usage is TRBV20-1 and J usage is TRBJ2-1; no reliable D call. The CDR3 is 16 amino acids. Germline V gene data show CDR1 as DFQATT and CDR2 as SNEGSKA (reference sequence). The ends were cut back, 0 bases at V and 0 bases at J, with 12 bases in the middle. The CDR3 here is CSARDQLLGSYNEQFF. The CDR3 DNA is TGCAGTGCTAGAGATCAGCTCCTGGGCTCCTACAATGAGCAGTTCTTC.

This clonotype was seen ten or more times. The gene calls are TRBV11-2 and TRBJ2-1; possibly TRBD2 for D (6 bases). This CDR3 is built from 13 residues. V dropped 1 base and J dropped 9 bases, with 10 bases sitting between them. Germline V lookup: CDR1 SGHAT, CDR2 FQNNGV. DNA for the CDR3: TGTGCCAGCAGCTTAGGGGGGGAGGCTGAGCAGTTCTTC. This translates into CASSLGGEAEQFF.

This clonotype was counted only a few times. This sequence joins TRBV2 and TRBJ2-7; 10 bases match TRBD1. The germline gives CDR1 SNHLY, CDR2 FYNNEI. CDR3 size: 13 residues. V was clipped by 6 bases and J by 4 bases; unmatched bases: 3. The CDR3 region is CASRDRGRYEQYF. The CDR3 DNA reads TGTGCCAGCAGAGACAGGGGGCGGTACGAGCAGTACTTC.

This clonotype was recorded at least ten times. The chain is built from TRBV11-3 and TRBJ2-3; D call uncertain. From germline, CDR1 is SGHNT and CDR2 YENEEA. V lost 5 bases and J lost 6, with 15 bases in between. This CDR3 region has 14 residues. In DNA, the CDR3 is TGTGCCAGCAGCCCCCCGCTAGAGGCGGATACGCAGTATTTT. It translates to CASSPPLEADTQYF. Complete variable domain (other parts from reference TRBV11-3 and TRBJ2-3): EAGVVQSPRYKIIEKKQPVAFWCNPISGHNTLYWYLQNLGQGPELLIRYENEEAVDDSQLPKDRFSAERLKGVDSTLKIQPAELGDSAVYLCASSPPLEADTQYFGPGTRLTVL.

There are a few counts of this clonotype. The J gene is TRBJ2-1, the V gene TRBV4-2, with D perhaps assigned TRBD1 or TRBD2 (5 bases each). Germline V gene sequence: CDR1 LGHNA, CDR2 YNFKEQ. V was clipped by 3 bases and J by 0 bases, with 15 bases between them. This CDR3 spans 17 amino acids. The CDR3 loop reads CASSHWDAAISYNEQFF. CDR3 nucleotide sequence: TGTGCCAGCAGCCACTGGGACGCAGCGATCTCCTACAATGAGCAGTTCTTC.

This clonotype showed up many times. The V gene is TRBV4-2, the J gene TRBJ2-3, with D perhaps matching TRBD2 (5 bases). The CDR3 extends over 17 amino acids. The ends were cut back, 0 bases at V and 2 bases at J, with 15 bases in the middle. The germline gives CDR1 LGHNA, CDR2 YNFKEQ. The CDR3 region is CASSQEGSLAFTDTQYF. For the CDR3, the DNA is TGTGCCAGCAGCCAAGAAGGGAGTCTAGCATTCACAGATACGCAGTATTTT.